This T cell receptor (beta chain) is from a study of CD4 T cells in relation to SARS-CoV-2 and coronaviruses. This CDR3 is 12 amino acids long. Germline CDR1 and CDR2: SNHLY and FYNNEI. Trimming took off 8 bases at V and 6 bases at J, with 12 bases between the two ends. Unexposed donor CD4+ T cells date from about 2011-2018, before the COVID-19 pandemic. The cells were cultured for 10 days before CD4+ T cells were isolated. The table came from immunoSEQ multiplex PCR; TCRdb's copy has only in-frame clones and leaves some out. Of about 21,000 clones in the sample, about 70% were seen once. In the case of this clone: The antigen is unknown.

This sequence originates from a human donor in good health. J is TRBJ2-3 and V is TRBV2; D gene ambiguous. Sequenced input: CD4+ T cells from PBMCs, cultured in vitro. This CDR3 reads CASRTLGDTQYF. In nucleotides, the CDR3 is TGTGCCAGCCGAACATTGGGCGATACGCAGTATTTT.